This TCR beta chain was sequenced for a study of OX40 agonist ivuxolimab in advanced cancers. Turning to the overall study: Ivuxolimab was an agonistic, fully human IgG2 monoclonal antibody directed against OX40 (CD134), a costimulatory receptor. Intravenous ivuxolimab was administered to patients every 2 weeks at six dose levels: 0.01, 0.1, 0.3, 1.5, 3 and 10 mg/kg. Of the roughly 54 patients in dose escalation, about 20 had hepatocellular carcinoma, some 15 had melanoma, 9 had renal cell carcinoma and 9 had head and neck cancer. In the dose-escalation cohort, 65% to 90% of patients were male, and the mean age was roughly 60 years, with a range of 23 to 79. Patients were allowed to have had prior anti-PD-1, anti-PD-L1 or anti-CTLA-4 therapy, and 30% to 50% of the dose-escalation patients had previously received checkpoint inhibitors. Three dose-escalation patients achieved partial responses, one with hepatocellular carcinoma and two with cutaneous melanoma. Peripheral TCRbeta sequencing was intended to test whether TCR sequence diversity was altered and clonal T-cell expansion was caused by ivuxolimab. The paper covers the monotherapy dose-escalation part of the phase I ivuxolimab trial, which included N = 52 patients.

Genomic DNA was isolated from the sorted cells so that the TCRbeta CDR3 region could be sequenced. The immunoSEQ Assay was used for sequencing of TCRbeta CDR3 regions. What TCRdb holds here is the immuneACCESS table cut down to in-frame rearrangements. Part of the clones is not present; checked against another copy, under half of the missing clones reflect an unresolved V gene, and the others are unexplained. The sample profile shows some 59,000 clones; around 93% of them were found once. The ten largest clones take up around 9.3% of the sample. The trial excluded patients who had a history of autoimmune disease or who were on systemic immunosuppression. In every dose cohort, peripheral blood was drawn for TCR sequencing at baseline, cycle 4 day 1, and cycle 7 day 1. The samples were drawn from a first-in-human, open-label, multicenter phase I dose-escalation trial of ivuxolimab. The trial enrolled adults with locally advanced or metastatic head and neck squamous cell, hepatocellular, melanoma or renal cell carcinoma. Before TCR sequencing, CD4+ T cells and CD8+ T cells from peripheral blood were sorted into separate populations.

Notes on this clone: There is no known antigen for this receptor. No base qualities exist here, and no much larger clone lies one base off it.

Broader findings and caveats from the paper: After ivuxolimab, more expanded clones were found on average in CD8+ T cells than in CD4+ T cells. At doses of 0.1 to 3.0 mg/kg, clonal expansion of both CD4+ and CD8+ blood T cells was observed from baseline to week 6. In the 0.1-3.0 mg/kg groups, partial responders had among the lowest normalized peripheral clonal expansion, particularly in CD8+ T cells. Low levels of normalized T-cell clonal expansion were also seen in some patients who did not respond. Antigen specificity was not determined for the clonally expanded peripheral T cells.

As encoded in the germline V gene (reference sequence), CDR1 is SEHNR while CDR2 is FQNEAQ. The V end loses 3 bases and the J end loses 10 bases, and a stretch of 12 bases separates them. There are 12 amino acids in the CDR3, from cysteine to phenylalanine inclusive. Of all the DNA, just the CDR3 is kept, 36 bases in frame from base 1. The rearrangement combines TRBV7-9 with TRBJ1-2, with an unclear D gene assignment. This TCR derives from an adult with an advanced solid tumor such as melanoma, head and neck, liver or kidney cancer. The specimen was CD4+ or CD8+ T cells sorted from blood, collected in a trial of the OX40 agonist ivuxolimab. CDR3 protein: CASSLIPDAYTF. The DNA sequence is given as TGTGCCAGCAGCTTGATTCCGGACGCCTACACCTTC.